This TCR beta chain came from a study of CD8 T cells in Susac syndrome. Relapsing-remitting disease, either stable or active, was present in the multiple sclerosis controls, who were treatment-naive patients. The CD8+ and CD4+ T cells were negatively isolated, with the TEMRA cells enriched by FACS. After extraction with the RNeasy kit, about 0.5 to 1 ug of the RNA was reverse transcribed using random hexamers. The method of amplification for TCR beta CDR3 was immunoSEQ multiplex PCR, covering 54 Vbeta and 13 Jbeta. One entry per CDR3 protein, called by TCRdb with MiXCR from the immunoSEQ multiplex PCR reads. The sample has 150,000 to 190,000 distinct CDR3 sequences, over 95% seen once. The CDR3 sequence is 15 residues long. Trimming pared 0 bases from V and 3 bases from J, leaving 12 bases between. Germline V gene data show CDR1 as DFQATT and CDR2 as SNEGSKA (reference sequence).

Sequenced material: CD8+ T cells from PBMCs. The chain combines TRBV20-1 with TRBJ2-1; D is ambiguous. The receptor was isolated from a human donor with multiple sclerosis. The CDR3 is CSARDGETSYNEQFF. Written as DNA, the CDR3 is TGCAGTGCTAGAGATGGAGAGACGAGCTACAATGAGCAGTTCTTC.